This TCR beta chain was observed in a study of cytomegalovirus exposure and HLA in healthy donors. In the study overall: Counted in an early data release were about 85 million unique TCRs from HLA-typed donors. When 398 donors were genotyped, roughly four fifths of them were found to fall in the Caucasian-associated ancestry cluster. Whole-study results and caveats: On later analysis, the bulk of CMV-associated TCR beta chains appeared to be HLA-restricted.

Between the trimmed V and J ends, which lost 4 bases and 4 bases, there was a span of 11 bases. The CDR3 is 13 residues long. Germline values: CDR1 SGHTS, CDR2 YDEGEE. The primer mix had 60 Vbeta and 13 Jbeta primers. In the authors' methods: Later, an analysis found about 80 million unique TCR beta chains, and around 10 million of these were shared. Libraries were prepared by immunoSEQ multiplex PCR; TCRdb keeps only in-frame clonotypes and omits some of them. V and J calls and clone size are those listed in that table; D and trimming were worked out from the DNA. The table has 150,000 to 200,000 clones, roughly 80% seen once. This clone was counted once. Its target is not known.

The sample consisted of PBMCs. The clonotype comes from a woman in her thirties or forties in good health and CMV-seropositive. The genes are TRBV5-8 and TRBJ1-2; D may be TRBD1 (6 bases). This chain's CDR3 is CASSRGQSYGYTF. The CDR3 nucleotides are TGTGCCAGCAGCCGTGGACAGAGCTATGGCTACACCTTC.